Detailed here is one TCR beta chain. Its antigen is unknown. The data belong to a study of cytomegalovirus exposure and HLA in healthy donors. Data came from immunoSEQ multiplex PCR; TCRdb stores just in-frame clones and leaves some out. Of roughly 150,000 clones listed, 85% to 90% are singletons. V shed 2 bases and J 5 bases; nucleotides not matched to a gene: 3. The CDR3 covers 15 residues. The V gene's germline CDR1 is SNHLY and CDR2 FYNNEI. Overall study findings and caveats: CMV antigen specificity of three CMV-associated chains was confirmed in vitro. Cytomegalovirus association was listed for about 160 TCR beta chains. Whilst most TCR sequences proved rare, a subset of public TCRs occurred across many donors.

Material: PBMCs. This chain connects TRBV2 to TRBJ1-5; 10 bases fit TRBD1. This clonotype was obtained from a man younger than 35 in good health and CMV-seronegative. This CDR3 reads CASSERTGGYQPQHF. For the CDR3, the DNA is TGTGCCAGCAGTGAAAGGACAGGGGGATATCAGCCCCAGCATTTT.